The 15 T cell receptor beta chains given below trace back to one sample, sequenced in a study of spatial heterogeneity in lung cancer. As to time point: sample taken at primary tumor resection. TCRdb passed the 5' RACE reads through MiXCR, listing each CDR3 protein once. The data contain 13,000 or so distinct CDR3 sequences, 3% to 4.5% of them seen just once; the ten biggest clones take up more than 35%. The sample in question was PBMCs, obtained at surgery. Every receptor here comes from a male donor with early-stage non-small cell lung cancer.

This clonotype was seen at least ten times. The chain recombines TRBV19 with TRBJ1-1; D gene uncertain. Germline lookup yields CDR1 LNHDA and CDR2 SQIVND (reference sequence). The CDR3 covers 12 residues. The V end lost 6 bases, the J end lost 1 base, and 6 bases lay between the germline ends. This chain's CDR3 is CASRKGNTEAFF. The CDR3 DNA reads TGTGCCAGTAGGAAAGGGAACACTGAAGCTTTCTTT.

This clonotype has ten or more counts. The genes are TRBV5-1 and TRBJ2-6; 7 bases match TRBD1. CDR3 length: 15 amino acids. Losses at the gene ends were 4 bases for V and 0 bases for J; bases not matched to a gene: 1. Germline V gene sequence: CDR1 SGHRS, CDR2 YFSETQ. CDR3 region: CASSRQGSGANVLTF. The CDR3 DNA follows: TGCGCCAGCAGCCGACAGGGCTCTGGGGCCAACGTCCTGACTTTC.

In its sample, this clonotype is medium-sized (0.01 to 0.1%). The J gene is TRBJ2-2, the V gene TRBV29-1; a weak D match, TRBD2 (6 bases). The germline V gene encodes CDR1 SQVTM and CDR2 ANQGSEA. V dropped 6 bases and J dropped 7 bases, with 18 bases sitting between them. The CDR3 has 14 amino acids. The CDR3 nucleotides are TGCAGCGTCCGTCCACTAGCTCGGAGCGGGGAGCTGTTTTTT. It specifies CSVRPLARSGELFF.

This clonotype came up many times. The V call is TRBV7-3, the J call TRBJ2-2, with 12 bases lining up with TRBD2. The CDR3 contains 15 residues. The junction had 4 bases not matched to a gene; V was cut back by 5 bases and J by 6 bases. Germline CDR1 reads SGHTA; CDR2 reads FQGTGA. CDR3 in amino acids: CASSRGTSGSGELFF. The CDR3, as DNA: TGTGCCAGCAGCAGAGGGACTAGCGGGTCCGGGGAGCTGTTTTTT.

This clonotype was counted many times. The chain links TRBV7-9 to TRBJ1-4; D not resolved. The V end lost 3 bases, the J end lost 8 bases, and 4 bases lay between the germline ends. Germline CDR1 and CDR2: SEHNR and FQNEAQ (reference sequence). CDR3 length: 11 amino acids. For the CDR3, the DNA is TGTGCCAGCAGCTTGCGGGAAAAACTGTTTTTT. Protein sequence: CASSLREKLFF.

This clonotype was picked up a small number of times. The chain recombines TRBV2 with TRBJ2-6; 8 bases agree with TRBD1. This CDR3 is 17 amino acids long. CDR1 and CDR2 (germline): SNHLY, FYNNEI. V trimming: 8 bases; J trimming: 2 bases; junction bases outside the gene matches: 11. The CDR3 loop reads CASLTGGRGAGANVLTF. In nucleotides, the CDR3 is TGTGCCAGCCTTACAGGGGGTAGGGGCGCTGGGGCCAACGTCCTGACTTTC.

In its sample, this clonotype was seen many times. The chain uses TRBV11-1 and TRBJ2-5; D gene ambiguous. Germline CDR1 is SGHAT and CDR2 is FQDESV (reference sequence). The CDR3 loop spans 15 amino acids. The V end lost 4 bases, the J end lost 5 bases, and 17 bases lay between the germline ends. This CDR3 reads CASSYQMVEGETQYF. DNA of the CDR3: TGTGCCAGCAGCTATCAGATGGTAGAAGGGGAGACCCAGTACTTC.

In this sample, this clonotype turned up many times. The chain has TRBV29-1 and TRBJ2-5, with no clear D. V was cut by 3 bases and J by 5 bases, with 13 bases left in between. CDR1 is SQVTM, CDR2 ANQGSEA, per germline. The CDR3 sequence is 13 residues long. CDR3 loop: CSVEALLGETQYF. The CDR3 DNA sequence: TGCAGCGTTGAGGCTCTCCTGGGGGAGACCCAGTACTTC.

This clonotype was observed at least ten times. The rearrangement uses TRBV5-4 and TRBJ2-2, with D possibly TRBD2 on 5 matching bases. This CDR3 spans 15 amino acids. The germline V and J ends were trimmed by 4 bases and 7 bases, with 17 bases remaining between them. CDR1 is SGHNT, CDR2 YYREEE, per germline (reference sequence). CDR3 sequence (DNA): TGTGCCAGCAGCCCCGAAAGGCGGGTAAACGGGGAGCTGTTTTTT. Its translation is CASSPERRVNGELFF.

This clonotype was picked up many times. J is TRBJ2-5 and V is TRBV7-9, with D tentatively TRBD2 (6 bases). Germline loops: CDR1 SEHNR, CDR2 FQNEAQ (reference sequence). The CDR3 consists of 14 residues. Trimming took off 7 bases at V and 5 bases at J, with 17 bases between the two ends. The CDR3 region is CASTLEGAAETQYF. The CDR3 DNA is TGTGCCAGCACCTTGGAGGGCGCAGCGGAGACCCAGTACTTC.

This clonotype was seen at least ten times. The rearrangement links TRBV4-1 to TRBJ2-2; 14 nucleotides line up with TRBD2. There are 18 residues in the CDR3. J lost 4 bases, V lost 1 base, and 5 bases had no gene match. CDR1 and CDR2 from the germline V gene are MGHRA and YSYEKL. The CDR3, as DNA: TGCGCCAGCAGCCAAGGGGGACTAGCGGGAGTGGGCACCGGGGAGCTGTTTTTT. Translating it yields CASSQGGLAGVGTGELFF.

V gene TRBV14 combines with J gene TRBJ2-7; tentatively, D is TRBD1 (7 bases). Trimming removed 1 base from V and 2 bases from J, with 15 bases in between. Germline CDR1 and CDR2: SGHDN and FVKESK. The CDR3 runs to 16 residues. CDR3 amino acids: CASSQVTGRGAYEQYF. The CDR3 coding sequence is TGTGCCAGCAGCCAAGTGACAGGGCGGGGAGCCTACGAGCAGTACTTC.

In this sample, this clonotype turned up many times. V gene TRBV10-3 combines with J gene TRBJ2-7; TRBD2 aligns across 7 bases. The CDR3 consists of 16 residues. Looked up from germline, CDR1 is ENHRY and CDR2 is SYGVKD. V lost 6 bases, J lost 0 bases, and 11 bases stayed unmatched. CDR3 DNA: TGTGCCATCAGCCCACCCATGGCGGGAGCCTCCTACGAGCAGTACTTC. Translating gives CAISPPMAGASYEQYF.

This clonotype showed up many times. The chain uses TRBV12-3 or TRBV12-4 and TRBJ2-2; 7 nucleotides match TRBD1. Unmatched junction bases numbered 5, after V lost 4 bases and J lost 0 bases. The CDR3 extends over 16 amino acids. In DNA, the CDR3 is TGTGCCAGCAGTTCCTCAGGGGGAACGAACACCGGGGAGCTGTTTTTT. Its protein is CASSSSGGTNTGELFF.

This clonotype was counted at least ten times. This chain connects TRBV7-2 to TRBJ2-1; TRBD2 matches 9 bases. The CDR3 sequence is 13 residues long. CDR1 is SGHTA, CDR2 FQGNSA, per germline. V lost 3 bases, J lost 7 bases, and 1 base stayed unmatched. The CDR3 DNA is TGTGCCAGCAGCTTTGCGGGGGGGAATGAGCAGTTCTTC. Its translation: CASSFAGGNEQFF.